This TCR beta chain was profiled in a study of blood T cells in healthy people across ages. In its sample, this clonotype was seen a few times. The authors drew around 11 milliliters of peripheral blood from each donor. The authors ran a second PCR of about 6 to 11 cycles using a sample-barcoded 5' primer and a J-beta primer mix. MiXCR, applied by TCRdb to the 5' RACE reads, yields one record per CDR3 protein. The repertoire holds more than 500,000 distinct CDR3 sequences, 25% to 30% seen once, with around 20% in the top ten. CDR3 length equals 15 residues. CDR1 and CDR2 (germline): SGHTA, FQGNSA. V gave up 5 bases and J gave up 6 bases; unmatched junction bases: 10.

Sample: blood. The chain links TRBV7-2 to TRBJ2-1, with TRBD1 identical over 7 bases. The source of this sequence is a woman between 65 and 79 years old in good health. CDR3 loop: CASSNRQGGPNEQFF. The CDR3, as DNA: TGTGCCAGCAGCAACCGACAGGGCGGACCCAATGAGCAGTTCTTC.